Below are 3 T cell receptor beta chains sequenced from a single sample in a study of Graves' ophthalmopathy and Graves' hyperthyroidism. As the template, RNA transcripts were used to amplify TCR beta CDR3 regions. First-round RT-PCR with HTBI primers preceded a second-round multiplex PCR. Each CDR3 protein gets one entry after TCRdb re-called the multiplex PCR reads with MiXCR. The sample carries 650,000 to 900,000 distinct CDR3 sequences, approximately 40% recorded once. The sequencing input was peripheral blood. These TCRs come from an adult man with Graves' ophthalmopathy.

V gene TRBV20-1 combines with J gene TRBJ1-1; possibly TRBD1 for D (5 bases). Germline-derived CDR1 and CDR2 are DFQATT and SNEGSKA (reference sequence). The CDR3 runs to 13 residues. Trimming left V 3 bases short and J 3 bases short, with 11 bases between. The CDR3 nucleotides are TGCAGTGCTAGTATACAAGGGGACACTGAAGCTTTCTTT. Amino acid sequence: CSASIQGDTEAFF.

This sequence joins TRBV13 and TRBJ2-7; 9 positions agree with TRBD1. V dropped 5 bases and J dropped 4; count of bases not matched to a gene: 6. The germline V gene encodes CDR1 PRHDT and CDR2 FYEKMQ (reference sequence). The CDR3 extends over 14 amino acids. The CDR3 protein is CASSIRTGAYEQYF. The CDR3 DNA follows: TGTGCCAGCAGCATACGGACAGGGGCGTACGAGCAGTACTTC.

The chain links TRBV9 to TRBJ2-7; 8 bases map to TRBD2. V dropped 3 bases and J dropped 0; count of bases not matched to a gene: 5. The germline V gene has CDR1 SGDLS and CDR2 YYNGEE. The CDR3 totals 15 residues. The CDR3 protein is CASSAWTSRSYEQYF. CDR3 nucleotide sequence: TGTGCCAGCAGCGCCTGGACTAGCCGCTCCTACGAGCAGTACTTC.